Listed below are T cell receptor beta chains from one sample, sequenced in a study of vaccination effects on CD4 cells after COVID-19. Only in-frame clones appear in the TCRdb table, and some are missing; sequencing was by immunoSEQ multiplex PCR. The sample has roughly 55,000 clones, around 82% seen once. Which antigens these TCRs recognize remains unknown. This specimen consisted of CD4+ T cells from PBMCs cultured with HCoV-OC43 spike peptides, obtained after COVID-19 vaccination. The source is a human donor who received a COVID-19 vaccine. The CDR3 runs from the conserved cysteine through the conserved F or W. The D gene is left open where the match is weak. Not every row has a clone size; where given, it reads once, few, many or a size class.

clone_size	v_call	j_call	d_call	cdr3_aa	cdr3_nt
.	TRBV4-1	TRBJ2-5	TRBD2	CASSQDGGLAGGLETQYF	TGCGCCAGCAGCCAAGATGGGGGCCTAGCGGGGGGTTTAGAGACCCAGTACTTC
.	TRBV11-2	TRBJ1-2	.	CASSLDHVPRANYGYTF	TGTGCCAGCAGCTTAGATCACGTCCCTCGGGCTAACTATGGCTACACCTTC
.	TRBV9	TRBJ2-5	TRBD2	CASSPRRRGVPETQYF	TGTGCCAGCAGCCCCCGGCGGCGGGGGGTCCCAGAGACCCAGTACTTC
.	TRBV7-2	TRBJ2-3	TRBD2	CASSFTAGGPDTQYF	TGTGCCAGCAGCTTTACAGCGGGGGGGCCAGATACGCAGTATTTT
.	TRBV5-6	TRBJ2-3	TRBD2	CASSWRGLAGGYSTDTQYF	TGTGCCAGCAGCTGGCGGGGGCTAGCGGGGGGGTATAGCACAGATACGCAGTATTTT
few	TRBV30	TRBJ2-3	.	CAWRGLGLDTQYF	TGTGCCTGGAGGGGGTTGGGGCTTGATACGCAGTATTTT
.	TRBV5-4	TRBJ2-5	TRBD2	CASSLITSGGETQYF	TGTGCCAGCAGCTTGATCACTAGCGGGGGAGAGACCCAGTACTTC
.	TRBV29-1	TRBJ2-1	TRBD2	CSVASGGPSSYNEQFF	TGCAGCGTTGCTAGCGGGGGACCAAGCTCCTACAATGAGCAGTTCTTC
.	TRBV18	TRBJ2-3	TRBD1	CASSRDRADTQYF	TGTGCCAGCTCACGGGACAGGGCAGATACGCAGTATTTT
.	TRBV24-1	TRBJ2-5	TRBD2	CATSDTGAGGETQYF	TGTGCCACCAGTGACACGGGCGCGGGGGGAGAGACCCAGTACTTC
.	TRBV19	TRBJ1-3	TRBD1	CASSLWTGRLAGGNTIYF	TGTGCCAGTAGCTTGTGGACAGGGCGGCTCGCGGGAGGAAACACCATATATTTT
.	TRBV24-1	TRBJ1-1	.	CATSDVNTEAFF	TGTGCCACCAGTGACGTTAACACTGAAGCTTTCTTT
.	TRBV6-5	TRBJ2-1	.	CASSYEGKSYNEQFF	TGTGCCAGCAGTTACGAGGGTAAATCCTACAATGAGCAGTTCTTC
.	TRBV2	TRBJ2-6	TRBD1	CASSVTGQGTGANVLTF	TGTGCCAGCAGTGTAACGGGACAGGGGACTGGGGCCAACGTCCTGACTTTC
.	TRBV20-1	TRBJ1-5	.	CSAAGGGAQHF	TGCAGTGCCGCTGGGGGGGGCGCACAGCATTTT
.	TRBV24-1	TRBJ2-2	.	CATSDIRANTGELFF	TGTGCCACCAGTGATATCCGGGCCAACACCGGGGAGCTGTTTTTT
.	TRBV20-1	TRBJ2-3	.	CSAGAVEKYF	TGCAGTGCGGGAGCGGTCGAGAAGTATTTT
few	TRBV18	TRBJ1-1	.	CASSLRTGPMSMNTEAFF	TGTGCCAGCTCACTCCGAACAGGGCCCATGAGCATGAACACTGAAGCTTTCTTT
.	TRBV30	TRBJ1-2	TRBD1	CAWSVQGFGYTF	TGTGCCTGGAGTGTACAGGGGTTTGGCTACACCTTC
few	TRBV19	TRBJ2-5	TRBD1	CASKNRGSQETQYF	TGTGCCAGTAAAAACAGGGGGAGTCAAGAGACCCAGTACTTC
.	TRBV5-1	TRBJ1-6	.	CASSMGALQNSPLHF	TGCGCCAGCAGCATGGGGGCCTTACAAAATTCACCCCTCCACTTT
once	TRBV11-2	TRBJ2-1	TRBD2	CASSQSRTSLTEQFF	TGTGCCAGCAGCCAAAGCCGGACTAGTCTTACTGAGCAGTTCTTC
.	TRBV19	TRBJ1-3	.	CASSIRDVGNTIYF	TGTGCCAGTAGTATCCGGGACGTAGGAAACACCATATATTTT
.	TRBV4-1	TRBJ2-5	TRBD2	CASSQAGPSGGIETQYF	TGCGCCAGCAGCCAAGCGGGGCCTAGCGGGGGCATTGAGACCCAGTACTTC
.	TRBV28	TRBJ1-4	TRBD1	CASSLVSGRGVTNEKLFF	TGTGCCAGCAGTTTAGTCTCGGGCAGGGGGGTTACAAATGAAAAACTGTTTTTT
.	TRBV7-3	TRBJ1-6	.	CASSSGGSSPLHF	TGTGCCAGCAGCTCGGGGGGAAGTTCACCCCTCCACTTT
.	TRBV11-3	TRBJ2-1	.	CASSSRGQGYNEQFF	TGTGCCAGCAGCTCCAGGGGTCAGGGTTACAATGAGCAGTTCTTC
.	TRBV30	TRBJ1-1	.	CALEVGLKAGNTEAFF	TGTGCTCTGGAAGTAGGGTTAAAGGCGGGGAACACTGAAGCTTTCTTT
.	TRBV4-1	TRBJ1-5	.	CASAGGPNQPQHF	TGCGCCAGCGCTGGAGGGCCCAATCAGCCCCAGCATTTT
.	TRBV12-5	TRBJ1-5	TRBD1	CASGLWVQGAGGSNQPQHF	TGTGCTAGTGGTTTGTGGGTGCAGGGGGCAGGAGGTAGCAATCAGCCCCAGCATTTT
few	TRBV9	TRBJ1-6	.	CASSLLGGANSPLHF	TGTGCCAGCAGCCTCCTGGGGGGGGCCAATTCACCCCTCCACTTT
.	TRBV3-1/TRBV3-2	TRBJ1-1	.	CASTEAGVTEAFF	TGTGCCAGCACCGAAGCGGGGGTTACTGAAGCTTTCTTT
.	TRBV6-5	TRBJ1-4	TRBD1	CASRSGTEGEKLFF	TGTGCCAGCAGATCCGGGACAGAAGGGGAAAAACTGTTTTTT
.	TRBV29-1	TRBJ2-3	TRBD2	CSVAAGGPRTQYF	TGCAGCGTTGCGGCGGGGGGGCCAAGGACGCAGTATTTT
.	TRBV3-1/TRBV3-2	TRBJ2-1	.	CASSQVSNEQFF	TGTGCCAGCAGCCAAGTTTCAAATGAGCAGTTCTTC
.	TRBV7-3	TRBJ1-5	.	CASSLQNNQPQHF	TGTGCCAGCAGCTTACAGAACAATCAGCCCCAGCATTTT
.	TRBV2	TRBJ1-5	.	CASRQDNSNQPQHF	TGTGCCAGCAGGCAAGACAACAGCAATCAGCCCCAGCATTTT
.	TRBV24-1	TRBJ2-3	TRBD1	CATRAQGGLAGDTQYF	TGTGCCACCAGGGCACAGGGGGGCCTGGCGGGAGATACGCAGTATTTT
once	TRBV7-2	TRBJ2-5	.	CASSLASGALQETQYF	TGTGCCAGCAGCTTAGCTTCGGGGGCGCTCCAAGAGACCCAGTACTTC
.	TRBV5-1	TRBJ2-3	.	CASSFGRGLPDTQYF	TGCGCCAGCAGCTTCGGCAGGGGACTACCAGATACGCAGTATTTT
.	TRBV9	TRBJ2-1	TRBD2	CASSAQLAGGYNEQFF	TGTGCCAGCAGCGCCCAACTAGCGGGGGGGTACAATGAGCAGTTCTTC
.	TRBV9	TRBJ1-6	TRBD1	CASSPPGGGTSNSPLHF	TGTGCCAGCAGCCCCCCAGGGGGCGGAACAAGTAATTCACCCCTCCACTTT
.	TRBV19	TRBJ2-2	TRBD2	CASTRFGTSGVGELFF	TGTGCCAGTACCCGATTCGGGACTAGCGGGGTCGGGGAGCTGTTTTTT